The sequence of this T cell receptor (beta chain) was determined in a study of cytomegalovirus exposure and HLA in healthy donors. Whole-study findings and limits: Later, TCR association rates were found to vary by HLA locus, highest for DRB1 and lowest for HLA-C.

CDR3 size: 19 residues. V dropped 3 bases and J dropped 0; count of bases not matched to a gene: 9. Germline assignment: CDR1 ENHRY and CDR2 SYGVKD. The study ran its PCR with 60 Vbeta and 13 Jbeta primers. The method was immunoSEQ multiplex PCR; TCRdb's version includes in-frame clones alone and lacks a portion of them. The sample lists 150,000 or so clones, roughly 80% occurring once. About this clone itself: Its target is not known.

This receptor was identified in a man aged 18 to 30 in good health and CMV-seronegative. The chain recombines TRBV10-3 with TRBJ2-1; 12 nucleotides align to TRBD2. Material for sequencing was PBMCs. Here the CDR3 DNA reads TGTGCCATCAGTGACCGACTAGCGGGGGTCCCCCTCTCCTACAATGAGCAGTTCTTC. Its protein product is CAISDRLAGVPLSYNEQFF.